These 20 T cell receptor beta chains came from one sample sequenced in a study of shared T cell receptors in the human thymus. TCRdb's table, derived via immunoSEQ multiplex PCR, lists solely in-frame clones and lacks some. The data contain under 850,000 clones, approximately 87% of them singletons. These data were also reused for a study on human thymus T cells.

Sequenced material: thymocytes. These receptors were obtained from a boy under two years old with a congenital heart defect.

Worth noting for this clone: The sample holds other DNA sequences that translate to the same CDR3. The rearrangement uses TRBV27 and TRBJ2-7; D perhaps matches TRBD2 (5 bases). This CDR3 has 15 residues. Germline CDR1 MNHEY, CDR2 SMNVEV (reference sequence). Trimming cost V 3 bases and J 0 bases, with 12 bases left between them. CDR3 loop: CASSFGNVPSYEQYF. CDR3 in DNA: TGTGCCAGCAGTTTCGGGAACGTCCCCTCCTACGAGCAGTACTTC.

V is TRBV2 and J is TRBJ1-3, with D uncertain. CDR3 size: 13 residues. V shed 7 bases and J shed 0 bases, with 7 bases lying between them. Germline CDR1 is SNHLY and CDR2 is FYNNEI. CDR3 nucleotides: TGTGCCAGCACCACAGTCTCTGGAAACACCATATATTTT. Translation: CASTTVSGNTIYF.

Remarks on this clone: The junction shows a germline mismatch at one end, possibly a read error. This chain links TRBV30 with TRBJ2-1, with 7 bases matching TRBD2. This CDR3 is built from 13 residues. The germline V gene has CDR1 GTSNPN and CDR2 SVGIG (reference sequence). In DNA form, the CDR3 reads TGTGCCGGGGGGGGTAGGTCCTCCAATGAGCAGTTCTTC. Encoded protein: CAGGGRSSNEQFF.

The chain recombines TRBV10-2 with TRBJ2-5; 11 nucleotides match TRBD2. From germline, CDR1 is WSHSY and CDR2 SAAADI. This CDR3 contains 16 residues. The trim removed 5 bases at V and 5 bases at J, leaving 10 bases unmatched. The CDR3 DNA sequence: TGCGCCAGCAGTTTTGAACTAGCGGGAGCATCGGAGACCCAGTACTTC. This codes for CASSFELAGASETQYF.

V and J are TRBV19 and TRBJ1-5, with D perhaps matching TRBD1 (5 bases). CDR1 LNHDA and CDR2 SQIVND come from the germline V gene (reference sequence). V was cut by 4 bases and J by 4 bases, with 23 bases left in between. The CDR3 runs 18 residues. CDR3 sequence reads: CASSTPLARTWFNQPQHF. CDR3 nucleotide sequence: TGTGCCAGTAGTACTCCCCTCGCTAGGACATGGTTTAATCAGCCCCAGCATTTT.

The chain combines TRBV27 with TRBJ2-7; TRBD1 matches at 12 bases. The germline V gene has CDR1 MNHEY and CDR2 SMNVEV (reference sequence). V dropped 3 bases and J dropped 1; count of bases not matched to a gene: 13. CDR3 size: 19 residues. CDR3 nucleotides: TGTGCCAGCAGTTTCCTGGGACAGGGGGCGAGCCCGGCATCCTACGAGCAGTACTTC. Its translation is CASSFLGQGASPASYEQYF.

The chain has TRBV18 and TRBJ2-7; D is unclear. Germline values: CDR1 KGHSH, CDR2 LQKENI. The CDR3 is 13 amino acids. V was shortened by 1 base and J by 0 bases, with 4 bases between the two germline ends. The CDR3 loop reads CASSPQSSYEQYF. For the CDR3, the DNA is TGTGCCAGCTCACCACAGAGCTCCTACGAGCAGTACTTC.

A single count supports this clone. The chain links TRBV27 to TRBJ2-7, with 9 bases lining up with TRBD1. Per the germline V gene, CDR1 is MNHEY and CDR2 is SMNVEV (reference sequence). Trimming cost V 5 bases and J 7 bases; bases outside gene matches: 15. There are 16 residues in the CDR3. CDR3 bases: TGTGCCAGCAGTACGACACAGGGGGCAAGGGTGATAGAGCAGTACTTC. Protein: CASSTTQGARVIEQYF.

The chain couples TRBV10-3 to TRBJ2-3, with 12 bases fitting TRBD1. In germline, CDR1 is ENHRY, CDR2 SYGVKD. J lost 6 bases, V lost 8 bases, and 3 bases had no gene match. This CDR3 is built from 13 residues. The CDR3 DNA sequence: TGTGCCATCGGGGGACAGGGGGCGGATACGCAGTATTTT. It is translated as CAIGGQGADTQYF.

This clone was picked up a small number of times. The chain combines TRBV28 with TRBJ1-2; D unresolved. V was clipped by 2 bases and J by 4 bases, with 14 bases between them. Per germline, CDR1 MDHEN and CDR2 SYDVKM. The CDR3 is 15 amino acids. In DNA form, the CDR3 reads TGTGCCAGCAGTTTAAATGCGGGAATCCCCTATGGCTACACCTTC. Translated, it gives CASSLNAGIPYGYTF.

A few counts support this clone. The chain couples TRBV28 to TRBJ1-3; possible D gene TRBD1, 5 bases. Germline V gene sequence: CDR1 MDHEN, CDR2 SYDVKM. CDR3 size: 14 residues. Trimming stripped 9 bases from V and 3 bases from J, with 15 bases between. The CDR3 is CASVPGRGGNTIYF. The DNA of the CDR3 is TGTGCCAGTGTACCAGGGCGAGGTGGAAACACCATATATTTT.

The rearrangement joins TRBV7-9 to TRBJ1-3; possibly TRBD1 for D (5 bases). The CDR3 has 16 residues. Looked up from germline, CDR1 is SEHNR and CDR2 is FQNEAQ (reference sequence). V lost 6 bases to trimming and J lost 0 bases, with 15 bases between them. The CDR3 bases are TGTGCCAGCAGGCTTACTGGGGCCAGCTCTGGAAACACCATATATTTT. Amino acid sequence: CASRLTGASSGNTIYF.

The J gene is TRBJ1-1, the V gene TRBV21-1; the tabulated D call, TRBD1, remains unverified against the DNA. TRBV21-1 represents a pseudogene. The CDR3 loop spans 13 amino acids. The CDR3 spells CASSPTGGTEAFF. CDR3 DNA: TGTGCCAGCAGTCCGACAGGGGGCACTGAAGCTTTCTTT.

This chain joins TRBV4-3 and TRBJ2-7, with D perhaps TRBD1 (6 bases). Germline CDR1 reads LGHNA; CDR2 reads YSLEER. Trimming stripped 0 bases from V and 6 bases from J, with 15 bases between. This CDR3 contains 15 residues. CDR3 DNA sequence: TGCGCCAGCAGCCAAGACCCAGGGGTTCAAGCCGAGCAGTACTTC. Its translation is CASSQDPGVQAEQYF.

This chain links TRBV7-8 with TRBJ2-5; 8 bases map to TRBD1. V dropped 5 bases and J dropped 5; count of bases not matched to a gene: 10. Germline CDR1 reads SGHVS; CDR2 reads FQNEAQ. The CDR3 length is 15 residues. The CDR3 region has the DNA TGTGCCAGCAGCCTCCGGACAGGGCGGAGGGAGACCCAGTACTTC. Amino acid sequence: CASSLRTGRRETQYF.

V gene TRBV30 combines with J gene TRBJ2-1; D possibly corresponds to TRBD2 (5 bases). The CDR3 extends over 13 amino acids. V gave up 5 bases and J gave up 10 bases, with 18 bases separating them. Germline V gene sequence: CDR1 GTSNPN, CDR2 SVGIG (reference sequence). The CDR3 here is CAWGGRTPGEQFF. DNA for the CDR3: TGTGCCTGGGGCGGGCGGACCCCGGGGGAGCAGTTCTTC.

The chain combines TRBV9 with TRBJ1-2, with a weak D call TRBD1 (5 bases). Per the germline V gene, CDR1 is SGDLS and CDR2 is YYNGEE. CDR3 size: 18 residues. Trimming left V 4 bases short and J 8 bases short, with 30 bases between. The CDR3 DNA reads TGTGCCAGCAGCTCACGATCAAGGCTCGGAGGGGAATACGGAGGCTACACCTTC. Encoded protein: CASSSRSRLGGEYGGYTF.

The chain couples TRBV19 to TRBJ1-5, with 8 bases aligning to TRBD1. This CDR3 spans 16 amino acids. CDR1 is LNHDA and CDR2 is SQIVND in the germline V gene (reference sequence). Unmatched junction bases numbered 10, after V lost 6 bases and J lost 3 bases. Here the CDR3 DNA reads TGTGCCAGTAGGAGGACAGGGTCTACCTCCAATCAGCCCCAGCATTTT. The encoded protein is CASRRTGSTSNQPQHF.

The chain uses TRBV28 and TRBJ2-1; possible D gene TRBD2, 7 bases. V lost 0 bases and J lost 8, with 29 bases in between. The CDR3 covers 20 residues. CDR1 and CDR2 from the germline V gene are MDHEN and SYDVKM. DNA for the CDR3: TGTGCCAGCAGTTTATGCTTAAAGAACCATCGGGACGGGGGGCGGGATGAGCAGTTCTTC. This codes for CASSLCLKNHRDGGRDEQFF.

The gene calls are TRBV30 and TRBJ2-7; TRBD2 matches 10 bases. CDR1 GTSNPN and CDR2 SVGIG come from the germline V gene (reference sequence). V trimming: 0 bases; J trimming: 9 bases; junction bases outside the gene matches: 11. The CDR3 contains 15 residues. CDR3 DNA sequence: TGTGCCTGGAGTGTAGGCCTAGCGGGAGCACATGGGCAGTACTTC. This encodes CAWSVGLAGAHGQYF.